The rows below give T cell receptor beta chains drawn from one sample of a study of graft-versus-host responses after intestinal transplantation. This table comes from immunoSEQ multiplex PCR, and its TCRdb copy is limited to in-frame clones, with some not included. The sample lists 90,000 to 130,000 clones; roughly 93% were seen once. These receptors have no known antigen. This specimen consisted of unstimulated CD8+ T cells sorted from spleen or lymph node cells, obtained before intestinal transplant. These receptors all stem from a human donor who received an intestinal transplant. Both conserved end residues are part of each CDR3. The order of the fields is clone size, D gene, V gene, J gene, CDR3 protein, CDR3 DNA. The D gene is left open where the match is weak. Clone size appears in some rows only: once, few, many, or a class for an expanded clone.

>.|.|TRBV7-3|TRBJ2-7
CASSPQDSYEQYF
TGTGCCAGCAGCCCCCAAGACAGCTACGAGCAGTACTTC
>once|.|TRBV10-2|TRBJ1-2
CASSESGGRGGYTF
TGCGCCAGCAGTGAGTCGGGGGGTCGTGGAGGCTACACCTTC
>once|TRBD2|TRBV27|TRBJ2-7
CASSLSGGLGYYEQYF
TGTGCCAGCAGTTTATCGGGGGGACTAGGTTACTACGAGCAGTACTTC
>.|.|TRBV15|TRBJ2-3
CATSRERQIPPDTQYF
TGTGCCACCAGCAGAGAAAGACAGATTCCCCCAGATACGCAGTATTTT
>.|.|TRBV10-3|TRBJ2-1
CAISEGITGDNEQFF
TGTGCCATCAGTGAGGGCATTACAGGAGACAATGAGCAGTTCTTC
>.|.|TRBV6-5|TRBJ2-7
CASSLTGHWGDEQYF
TGTGCCAGCAGTTTGACAGGGCATTGGGGGGACGAGCAGTACTTC
>.|TRBD1|TRBV5-1|TRBJ1-3
CASSFTGGDGNTIYF
TGCGCCAGCAGCTTTACAGGGGGAGATGGAAACACCATATATTTT
>.|.|TRBV9|TRBJ1-2
CASNGHRGRAAPSF
TGTGCCAGCAATGGCCATCGGGGGCGGGCGGCCCCTTCCTTC
>once|TRBD2|TRBV19|TRBJ2-1
CASSTPGLAGTHAPLASYNEQFF
TGTGCCAGTAGTACCCCGGGACTAGCGGGAACACACGCGCCACTTGCCTCCTACAATGAGCAGTTCTTC
>.|TRBD1|TRBV28|TRBJ1-4
CASSLSEGTGVEKLFF
TGTGCCAGCAGTTTATCAGAAGGGACAGGCGTAGAAAAACTGTTTTTT
>few|.|TRBV28|TRBJ1-4
CASSSGVTNEKLFF
TGTGCCAGCAGTTCAGGGGTTACTAATGAAAAACTGTTTTTT
>.|.|TRBV28|TRBJ1-1
CASSLGSLNTEAFF
TGTGCCAGCAGTTTGGGCAGTTTGAACACTGAAGCTTTCTTT
>.|.|TRBV25-1|TRBJ2-1
CASTMRGDEQFF
TGTGCCAGCACAATGCGGGGCGATGAGCAGTTCTTC
>.|TRBD1|TRBV5-8|TRBJ1-1
CAREADRVEEAFF
TGTGCCAGGGAAGCAGACAGGGTTGAGGAAGCTTTCTTT
>once|TRBD2|TRBV10-2|TRBJ2-1
CASSESAGLAGNEQFF
TGCGCCAGCAGTGAGTCGGCGGGACTAGCGGGCAATGAGCAGTTCTTC
>.|.|TRBV7-6|TRBJ1-2
CASSLGRGDGYTF
TGTGCCAGCAGCTTAGGACGAGGGGACGGCTACACCTTC
>.|.|TRBV11-2|TRBJ2-7
CASSLSRQNYEQYF
TGTGCCAGCAGCCTTTCTAGACAGAACTACGAGCAGTACTTC